Listed here is a single T cell receptor (beta chain). Its antigen is currently unknown. cDNA libraries for TCR beta contained unique molecular identifiers. From the PCR reads, TCRdb called clonotypes with MiXCR, one entry per CDR3 protein. The sample contains about 400,000 distinct CDR3 sequences, around a third of which appear only once. The sample originates from a study of post-analysis software for immune sequencing data. The study's findings and limits: Controls significantly exceeded multiple sclerosis patients in normalized Chao1 diversity.

Source material: blood. The receptor was isolated from a girl under 18 with multiple sclerosis.

This chain's CDR3 is CASSLSVTSGYNEQFF. The CDR3 region has the DNA TGTGCCAGCAGTTTATCGGTGACTAGCGGTTACAATGAGCAGTTCTTC. The chain has TRBV12-3 or TRBV12-4 and TRBJ2-1; 9 nucleotides agree with TRBD2. V lost 2 bases and J lost 4; bases outside the gene matches: 6. This CDR3 is built from 16 residues.